This is a list of T cell receptor beta chains from one sample in a study of blood T cell repertoires in COVID-19. The assay was immunoSEQ multiplex PCR, and TCRdb's table has in-frame clones only and misses some. Of roughly 120,000 clones detected, approximately 88% appear once; the ten largest clones hold roughly 0.89%. Material for sequencing was peripheral blood. The source is a woman in her 70s with acute or convalescent COVID-19. The CDR3 runs from the conserved cysteine through the conserved F or W. A D gene is named only where the DNA matches it firmly. The listing skips clone size in some rows; elsewhere it reads once, few, many or a size class.

abundance | d_gene | j_gene | v_gene | CDR3aa | CDR3nt
few | . | TRBJ1-4 | TRBV19 | CASGGFDEKLFF | TGTGCCAGTGGAGGTTTTGATGAAAAACTGTTTTTT
once | TRBD1 | TRBJ2-7 | TRBV19 | CASSIIRTGNSYEQYF | TGTGCCAGTAGTATAATCAGGACAGGGAACTCCTACGAGCAGTACTTC
. | . | TRBJ1-1 | TRBV19 | CASSYNREGTEAFF | TGTGCCAGTAGTTATAACAGGGAGGGAACTGAAGCTTTCTTT
. | . | TRBJ1-1 | TRBV3-1/TRBV3-2 | CASSQGVQGGGTEAFF | TGTGCCAGCAGCCAAGGGGTCCAGGGAGGTGGGACTGAAGCTTTCTTT
. | TRBD1 | TRBJ1-2 | TRBV2 | CASGGTGDYGYTF | TGTGCCAGCGGGGGGACAGGGGACTATGGCTACACCTTC
. | . | TRBJ2-3 | TRBV2 | CASARSAGTSTDTQYF | TGTGCCAGCGCCAGATCGGCGGGGACCTCCACAGATACGCAGTATTTT
. | . | TRBJ1-2 | TRBV10-3 | CAISDTGTSSEGYTF | TGTGCCATCAGTGACACAGGGACAAGTTCGGAGGGCTACACCTTC
. | . | TRBJ2-5 | TRBV5-4 | CASSFKRQETQYF | TGTGCCAGCAGCTTTAAACGGCAAGAGACCCAGTACTTC
. | TRBD1 | TRBJ1-6 | TRBV6-5 | CASSRPGQANSPLHF | TGTGCCAGCAGTCGTCCGGGACAGGCTAATTCACCCCTCCACTTT
. | . | TRBJ1-6 | TRBV3-1/TRBV3-2 | CASSQGGGYNSPLHF | TGTGCCAGCAGCCAAGGTGGGGGGTATAATTCACCCCTCCACTTT